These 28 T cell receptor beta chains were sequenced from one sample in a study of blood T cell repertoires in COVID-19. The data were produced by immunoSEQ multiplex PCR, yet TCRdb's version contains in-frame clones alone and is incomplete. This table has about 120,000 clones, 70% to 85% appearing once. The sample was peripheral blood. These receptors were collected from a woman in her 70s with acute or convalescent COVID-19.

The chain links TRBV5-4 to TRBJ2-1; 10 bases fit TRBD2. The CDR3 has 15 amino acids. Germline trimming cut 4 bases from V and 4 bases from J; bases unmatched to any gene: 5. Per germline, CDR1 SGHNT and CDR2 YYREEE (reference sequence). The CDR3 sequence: CASSPASGGYNEQFF. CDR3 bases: TGTGCCAGCAGCCCGGCTAGCGGGGGTTACAATGAGCAGTTCTTC.

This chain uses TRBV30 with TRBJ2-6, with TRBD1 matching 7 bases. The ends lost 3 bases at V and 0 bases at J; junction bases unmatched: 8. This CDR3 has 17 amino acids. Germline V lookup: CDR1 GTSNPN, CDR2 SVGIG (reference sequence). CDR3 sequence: CAWRLARGSSGANVLTF. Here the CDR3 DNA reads TGTGCCTGGAGATTAGCCAGGGGGAGCTCTGGGGCCAACGTCCTGACTTTC.

CDR3 nucleotides: TGTGCCACCAGTGATGCCGGGACAGGGAACACCGGGGAGCTGTTTTTT. This codes for CATSDAGTGNTGELFF. The chain recombines TRBV24-1 with TRBJ2-2; TRBD1 aligns across 8 bases. This CDR3 has 16 amino acids. Trimming at V came to 3 bases and at J to 1 base, leaving 3 bases not matched to a gene. Germline lookup yields CDR1 KGHDR and CDR2 SFDVKD.

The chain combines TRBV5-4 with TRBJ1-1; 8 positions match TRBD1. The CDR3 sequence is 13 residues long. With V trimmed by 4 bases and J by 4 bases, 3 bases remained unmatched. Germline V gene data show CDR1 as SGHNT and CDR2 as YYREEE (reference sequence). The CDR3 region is CASSKQGVTEAFF. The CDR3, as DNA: TGTGCCAGCAGCAAACAGGGGGTCACTGAAGCTTTCTTT.

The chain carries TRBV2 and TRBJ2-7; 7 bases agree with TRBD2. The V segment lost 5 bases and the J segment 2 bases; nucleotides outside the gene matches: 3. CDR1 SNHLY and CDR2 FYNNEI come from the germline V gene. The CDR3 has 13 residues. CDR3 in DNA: TGTGCCAGCAGTTCCGGGACTACCTACGAGCAGTACTTC. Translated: CASSSGTTYEQYF.

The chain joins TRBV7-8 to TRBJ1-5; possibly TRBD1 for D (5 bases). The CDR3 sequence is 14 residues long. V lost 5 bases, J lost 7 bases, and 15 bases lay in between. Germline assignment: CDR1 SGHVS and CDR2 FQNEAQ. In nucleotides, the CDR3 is TGTGCCAGCAGCCTACAGGTTAAAGAACAGCCCCAGCATTTT. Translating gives CASSLQVKEQPQHF.

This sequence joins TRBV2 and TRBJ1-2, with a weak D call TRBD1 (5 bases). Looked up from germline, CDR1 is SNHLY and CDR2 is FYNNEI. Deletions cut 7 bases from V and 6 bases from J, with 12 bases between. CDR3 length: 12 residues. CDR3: CASKGRANGYTF. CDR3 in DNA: TGTGCCAGCAAAGGCAGGGCTAATGGCTACACCTTC.

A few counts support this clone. The CDR3 protein is CASSQAGTGNTIYF. The CDR3 DNA reads as TGCGCCAGCAGCCAAGCGGGGACTGGAAACACCATATATTTT. The rearrangement uses TRBV4-3 and TRBJ1-3; no clear D gene. CDR1 and CDR2 from the germline V gene are LGHNA and YSLEER. The V end was cut by 1 base, the J end by 2 bases, with 6 bases between. CDR3 length: 14 residues.

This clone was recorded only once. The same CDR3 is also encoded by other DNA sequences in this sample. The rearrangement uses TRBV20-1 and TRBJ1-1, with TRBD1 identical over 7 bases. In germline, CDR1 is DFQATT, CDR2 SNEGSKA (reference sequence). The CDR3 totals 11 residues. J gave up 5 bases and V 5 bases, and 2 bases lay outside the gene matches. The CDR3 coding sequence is TGCAGTGCTTCAGGGGGGACTGAAGCTTTCTTT. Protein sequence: CSASGGTEAFF.

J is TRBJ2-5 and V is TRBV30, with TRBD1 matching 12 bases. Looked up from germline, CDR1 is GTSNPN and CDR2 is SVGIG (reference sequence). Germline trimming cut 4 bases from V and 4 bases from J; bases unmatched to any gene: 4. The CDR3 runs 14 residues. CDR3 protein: CAWKGQGAGETQYF. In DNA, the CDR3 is TGTGCCTGGAAGGGACAGGGGGCTGGAGAGACCCAGTACTTC.

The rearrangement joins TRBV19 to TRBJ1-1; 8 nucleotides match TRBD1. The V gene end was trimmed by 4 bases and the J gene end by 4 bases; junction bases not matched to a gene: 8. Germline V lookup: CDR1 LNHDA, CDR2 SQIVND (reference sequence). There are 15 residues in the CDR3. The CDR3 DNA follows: TGTGCCAGTAGTACCCTGGACAGGGAGACCACTGAAGCTTTCTTT. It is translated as CASSTLDRETTEAFF.

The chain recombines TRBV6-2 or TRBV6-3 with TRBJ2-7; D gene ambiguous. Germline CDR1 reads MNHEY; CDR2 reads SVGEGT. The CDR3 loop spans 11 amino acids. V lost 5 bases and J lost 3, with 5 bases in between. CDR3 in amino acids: CASSQLYEQYF. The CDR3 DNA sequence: TGTGCCAGCAGTCAACTCTACGAGCAGTACTTC.

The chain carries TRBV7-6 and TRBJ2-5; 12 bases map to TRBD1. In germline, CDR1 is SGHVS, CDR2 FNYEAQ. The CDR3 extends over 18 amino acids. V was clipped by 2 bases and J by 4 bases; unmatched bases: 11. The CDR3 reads CASSLWGQGASDSETQYF. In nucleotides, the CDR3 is TGTGCCAGCAGCTTATGGGGACAGGGGGCGTCAGATTCAGAGACCCAGTACTTC.

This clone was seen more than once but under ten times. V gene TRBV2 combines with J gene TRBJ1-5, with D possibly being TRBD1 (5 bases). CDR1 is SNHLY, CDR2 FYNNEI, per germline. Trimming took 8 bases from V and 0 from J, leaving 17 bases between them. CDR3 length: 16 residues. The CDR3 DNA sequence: TGTGCCAGCCAACTGGGACTCCGCTATAGCAATCAGCCCCAGCATTTT. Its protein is CASQLGLRYSNQPQHF.

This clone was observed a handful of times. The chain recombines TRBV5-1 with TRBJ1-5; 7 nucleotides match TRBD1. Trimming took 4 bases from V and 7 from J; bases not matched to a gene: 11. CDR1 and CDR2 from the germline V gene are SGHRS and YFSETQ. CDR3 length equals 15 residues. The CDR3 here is CASSEGGTAGQPQHF. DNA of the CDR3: TGCGCCAGCAGCGAAGGTGGGACAGCAGGCCAGCCCCAGCATTTT.

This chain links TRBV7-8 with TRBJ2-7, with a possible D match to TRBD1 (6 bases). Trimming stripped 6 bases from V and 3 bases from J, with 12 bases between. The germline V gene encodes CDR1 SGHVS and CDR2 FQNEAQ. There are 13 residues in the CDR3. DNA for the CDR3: TGTGCCAGCAGTCCTAGAGGGGGCTACGAGCAGTACTTC. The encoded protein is CASSPRGGYEQYF.

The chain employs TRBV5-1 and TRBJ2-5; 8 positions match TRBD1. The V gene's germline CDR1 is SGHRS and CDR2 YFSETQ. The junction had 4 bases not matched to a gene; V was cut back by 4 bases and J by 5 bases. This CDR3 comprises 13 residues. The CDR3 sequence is CASSQDRAETQYF. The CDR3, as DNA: TGCGCCAGCAGCCAGGACAGGGCTGAGACCCAGTACTTC. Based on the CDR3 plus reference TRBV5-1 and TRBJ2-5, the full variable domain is KAGVTQTPRYLIKTRGQQVTLSCSPISGHRSVSWYQQTPGQGLQFLFEYFSETQRNKGNFPGRFSGRQFSNSRSEMNVSTLELGDSALYLCASSQDRAETQYFGPGTRLLVL.

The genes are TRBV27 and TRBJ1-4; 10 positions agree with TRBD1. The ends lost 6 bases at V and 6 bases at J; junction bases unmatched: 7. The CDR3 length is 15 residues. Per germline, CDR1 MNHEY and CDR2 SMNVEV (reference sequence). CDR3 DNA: TGTGCCAGCAGGGGTAGAGGACAGGGGGATGAAAAACTGTTTTTT. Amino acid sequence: CASRGRGQGDEKLFF. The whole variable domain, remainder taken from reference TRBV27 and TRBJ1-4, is EAQVTQNPRYLITVTGKKLTVTCSQNMNHEYMSWYRQDPGLGLRQIYYSMNVEVTDKGDVPEGYKVSRKEKRNFPLILESPSPNQTSLYFCASRGRGQGDEKLFFGSGTQLSVL.

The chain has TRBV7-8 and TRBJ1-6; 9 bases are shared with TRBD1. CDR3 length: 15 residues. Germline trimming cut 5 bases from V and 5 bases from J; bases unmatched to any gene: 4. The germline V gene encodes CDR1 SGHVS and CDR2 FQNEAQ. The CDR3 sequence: CASSGRQGDNSPLHF. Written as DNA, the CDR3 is TGTGCCAGCAGCGGTAGACAGGGGGATAATTCACCCCTCCACTTT.

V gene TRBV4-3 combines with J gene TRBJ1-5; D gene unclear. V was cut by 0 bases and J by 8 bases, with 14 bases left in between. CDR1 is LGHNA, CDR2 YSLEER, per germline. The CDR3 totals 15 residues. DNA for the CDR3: TGCGCCAGCAGCCAAGATCTGGCAGTCGGGGAGCCCCAGCATTTT. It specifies CASSQDLAVGEPQHF.

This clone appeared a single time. CDR3 DNA: TGTGCCAGTAGAATCTATCAGGGGGCTACCAATGAGCAGTTCTTC. Its translation is CASRIYQGATNEQFF. This chain joins TRBV19 and TRBJ2-1; 8 nucleotides line up with TRBD1. V shed 6 bases, J shed 6 bases, and the junction held 10 bases outside the gene matches. The CDR3 covers 15 residues. The germline gives CDR1 LNHDA, CDR2 SQIVND (reference sequence).

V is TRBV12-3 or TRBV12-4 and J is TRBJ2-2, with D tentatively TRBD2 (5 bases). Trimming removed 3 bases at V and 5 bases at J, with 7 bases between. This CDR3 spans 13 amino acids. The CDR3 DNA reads TGTGCCAGCAGTTTGAGGGAAACCGGGGAGCTGTTTTTT. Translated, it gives CASSLRETGELFF.

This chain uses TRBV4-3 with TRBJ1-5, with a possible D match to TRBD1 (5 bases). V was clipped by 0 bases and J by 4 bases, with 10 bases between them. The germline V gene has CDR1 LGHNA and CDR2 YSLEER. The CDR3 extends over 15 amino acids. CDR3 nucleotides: TGCGCCAGCAGCCAAGACCAGGGCCCTAATCAGCCCCAGCATTTT. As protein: CASSQDQGPNQPQHF.

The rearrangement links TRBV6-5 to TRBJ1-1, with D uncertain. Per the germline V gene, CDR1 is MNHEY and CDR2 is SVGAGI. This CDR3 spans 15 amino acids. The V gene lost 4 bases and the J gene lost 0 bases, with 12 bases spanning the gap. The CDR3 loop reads CASSSRHSMNTEAFF. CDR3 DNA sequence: TGTGCCAGCAGTTCCAGGCATTCCATGAACACTGAAGCTTTCTTT.

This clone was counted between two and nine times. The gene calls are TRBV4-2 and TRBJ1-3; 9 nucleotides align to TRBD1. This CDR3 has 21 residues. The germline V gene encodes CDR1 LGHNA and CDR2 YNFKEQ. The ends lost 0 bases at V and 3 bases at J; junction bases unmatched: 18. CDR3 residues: CASSQDASGLPGQGRGNTIYF. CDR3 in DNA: TGTGCCAGCAGCCAAGATGCGAGTGGACTGCCGGGACAGGGTCGTGGAAACACCATATATTTT.

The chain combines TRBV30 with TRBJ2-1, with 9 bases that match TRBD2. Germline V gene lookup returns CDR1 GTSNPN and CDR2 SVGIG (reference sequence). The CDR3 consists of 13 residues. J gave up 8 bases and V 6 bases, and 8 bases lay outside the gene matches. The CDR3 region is CACNGRGGHEQFF. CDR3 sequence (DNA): TGTGCCTGTAACGGGCGGGGGGGACATGAGCAGTTCTTC.

CDR3 nucleotides: TGTGCCAGCAGCCAAGTTACCCCGGGTCCCCAGTACTTC. This encodes CASSQVTPGPQYF. This rearrangement joins TRBV3-1 (or the pseudogene TRBV3-2) to TRBJ2-5; D not certain. Germline V gene lookup returns CDR1 LGHDT and CDR2 YNNKEL (reference sequence). V lost 1 base and J lost 9, with 12 bases in between. The CDR3 contains 13 residues.

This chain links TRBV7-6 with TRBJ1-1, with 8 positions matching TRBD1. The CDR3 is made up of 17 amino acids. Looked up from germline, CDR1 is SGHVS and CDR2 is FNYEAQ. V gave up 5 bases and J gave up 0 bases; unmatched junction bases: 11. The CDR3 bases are TGTGCCAGCAGCCTCGGGACAGGAACCCTTATGAACACTGAAGCTTTCTTT. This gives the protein CASSLGTGTLMNTEAFF.